The 22 T cell receptor beta chains in this list originate from one sample, sequenced in a study of blood T cell repertoires in COVID-19. Data came from immunoSEQ multiplex PCR; TCRdb stores just in-frame clones and leaves some out. The data hold a few hundred thousand clones, with about four fifths observed a single time. Sequencing was performed on PBMCs or T cells enriched from blood (not recorded which). These receptors all stem from a woman aged 40 to 49 with acute COVID-19.

This CDR3 reads CAGQRTSYNEQFF. The DNA for the CDR3 is TGTGCCGGGCAGCGGACCTCCTACAATGAGCAGTTCTTC. The chain combines TRBV6-5 with TRBJ2-1; possible D gene TRBD2, 5 bases. CDR1 MNHEY and CDR2 SVGAGI come from the germline V gene. The ends were cut back, 11 bases at V and 0 bases at J, with 11 bases in the middle. The CDR3 is made up of 13 amino acids.

This chain uses TRBV2 with TRBJ1-4; 7 nucleotides line up with TRBD1. Per germline, CDR1 SNHLY and CDR2 FYNNEI. Trimming removed 6 bases from V and 12 bases from J; junction bases left unmatched: 10. This CDR3 spans 13 amino acids. The CDR3 sequence: CASRAEGQTELFF. The CDR3 DNA sequence: TGTGCCAGCAGAGCAGAGGGACAGACAGAACTGTTTTTT.

V and J are TRBV2 and TRBJ2-7; no firm D call. V dropped 6 bases and J dropped 0 bases, with 9 bases sitting between them. CDR3 length: 13 residues. In germline, CDR1 is SNHLY, CDR2 FYNNEI. In nucleotides, the CDR3 is TGTGCCAGCAGCGGTACAGTCTCCTACGAGCAGTACTTC. Encoded protein: CASSGTVSYEQYF.

V and J are TRBV9 and TRBJ1-1; possibly TRBD1 for D (6 bases). This CDR3 comprises 15 residues. V gave up 6 bases and J gave up 2 bases, with 17 bases separating them. Germline V gives CDR1 SGDLS, CDR2 YYNGEE. The CDR3 spells CASTRGGAGNTEAFF. DNA of the CDR3: TGTGCCAGCACCCGAGGGGGGGCGGGAAACACTGAAGCTTTCTTT.

The rearrangement joins TRBV19 to TRBJ2-7, with 8 bases identical to TRBD1. CDR3 size: 15 residues. V lost 3 bases to trimming and J lost 3 bases; unmatched junction nucleotides: 7. The V gene's germline CDR1 is LNHDA and CDR2 SQIVND (reference sequence). This CDR3 is CASSMHGTGLYEQYF. As DNA, the CDR3 is TGTGCCAGTAGTATGCACGGGACAGGCCTCTACGAGCAGTACTTC.

The V call is TRBV30, the J call TRBJ2-7; 7 bases match TRBD1. The germline gives CDR1 GTSNPN, CDR2 SVGIG (reference sequence). The CDR3 runs to 14 residues. V gave up 3 bases and J gave up 0 bases; unmatched junction bases: 5. The CDR3 nucleotides read TGTGCCTGGAGCAGGGACAGCGTCTCCTACGAGCAGTACTTC. Residues: CAWSRDSVSYEQYF. Complete variable domain (other parts from reference TRBV30 and TRBJ2-7): SQTIHQWPATLVQPVGSPLSLECTVEGTSNPNLYWYRQAAGRGLQLLFYSVGIGQISSEVPQNLSASRPQDRQFILSSKKLLLSDSGFYLCAWSRDSVSYEQYFGPGTRLTVT.

The chain has TRBV6-4 and TRBJ2-1; tentatively, D is TRBD2 (6 bases). The V gene lost 3 bases and the J gene lost 4 bases, with 13 bases spanning the gap. The CDR3 runs to 15 residues. Germline V gene sequence: CDR1 MRHNA, CDR2 SNTAGT. This CDR3 reads CASSEGLAKYNEQFF. CDR3 nucleotide sequence: TGTGCCAGCAGTGAAGGGCTAGCGAAGTACAATGAGCAGTTCTTC.

This rearrangement joins TRBV29-1 to TRBJ2-1; 7 bases match TRBD2. This CDR3 has 14 residues. Germline CDR1 reads SQVTM; CDR2 reads ANQGSEA. The J segment lost 7 bases and the V segment lost 2 bases, leaving 8 bases of the junction unmatched. Here the CDR3 DNA reads TGCAGCGTTGAAAACCCAGCGGGATATAATGAGCAGTTCTTC. This codes for CSVENPAGYNEQFF.

The V gene is TRBV4-2, the J gene TRBJ1-1, with TRBD1 as a possible D gene (6 bases). The CDR3 length is 15 residues. Germline values: CDR1 LGHNA, CDR2 YNFKEQ. The V gene lost 2 bases and the J gene lost 2 bases, with 12 bases spanning the gap. The CDR3 coding sequence is TGTGCCAGCAGCCAACCGACAGGCTCCAACACTGAAGCTTTCTTT. This gives the protein CASSQPTGSNTEAFF.

The chain employs TRBV11-3 and TRBJ2-7, with D possibly matching TRBD2 (5 bases). Per the germline V gene, CDR1 is SGHNT and CDR2 is YENEEA. V was trimmed by 0 bases and J by 7 bases, leaving 7 bases between them. The CDR3 runs to 12 residues. Here the CDR3 reads CASSLETGEQYF. The DNA of the CDR3 is TGTGCCAGCAGCTTAGAAACGGGAGAGCAGTACTTC.

This clone was counted a single time. The chain combines TRBV11-1 with TRBJ1-2, with D hard to call. The V and J ends lost 2 bases and 8 bases respectively, with 9 bases between them. The CDR3 sequence is 12 residues long. Germline V CDR1 and CDR2: SGHAT, FQDESV (reference sequence). CDR3 bases: TGTGCCAGCAGCTTATCAGGCGCGGGCTACACCTTC. The encoded protein is CASSLSGAGYTF.

Written as DNA, the CDR3 is TGTGCCAGCAGGGCCCATAGGGGTGGCACTGAAGCTTTCTTT. It codes for CASRAHRGGTEAFF. The chain recombines TRBV28 with TRBJ1-1; perhaps TRBD1 as D (5 bases). This CDR3 has 14 residues. V lost 6 bases, J lost 4 bases, and 15 bases lay in between. The V gene's germline CDR1 is MDHEN and CDR2 SYDVKM. Complete variable domain (other parts from reference TRBV28 and TRBJ1-1): DVKVTQSSRYLVKRTGEKVFLECVQDMDHENMFWYRQDPGLGLRLIYFSYDVKMKEKGDIPEGYSVSREKKERFSLILESASTNQTSMYLCASRAHRGGTEAFFGQGTRLTVV.

The gene calls are TRBV6-1 and TRBJ1-2; TRBD1 might be the D (6 bases). CDR3 length: 14 residues. Trimming removed 2 bases from V and 7 bases from J, with 14 bases in between. Germline lookup yields CDR1 MNHNS and CDR2 SASEGT. This CDR3 reads CASSESMGASGYTF. The CDR3 nucleotides are TGTGCCAGCAGTGAAAGCATGGGGGCCAGTGGCTACACCTTC.

The chain is built from TRBV12-3 or TRBV12-4 and TRBJ2-7, with 11 bases identical to TRBD1. This CDR3 has 13 amino acids. After removal of 3 bases from V and 6 bases from J, the junction contained 1 base not matched to a gene. Here the CDR3 reads CASSLDRGREQYF. The CDR3 nucleotides are TGTGCCAGCAGTTTGGACAGGGGGCGCGAGCAGTACTTC.

This sequence joins TRBV19 and TRBJ1-5; D remains unclear. Germline V gene data show CDR1 as LNHDA and CDR2 as SQIVND (reference sequence). The CDR3 contains 13 residues. Trimming shortened V by 3 bases and J by 11 bases, and 14 bases separated the two germline ends. CDR3 protein: CASSIQEGGSQHF. Here the CDR3 DNA reads TGTGCCAGTAGTATCCAGGAAGGAGGGTCCCAGCATTTT.

The chain combines TRBV9 with TRBJ2-5; 7 nucleotides line up with TRBD1. The V gene's germline CDR1 is SGDLS and CDR2 YYNGEE. J lost 5 bases, V lost 3 bases, and 4 bases had no gene match. This CDR3 spans 13 amino acids. The CDR3 is CASSGGGGETQYF. DNA of the CDR3: TGTGCCAGCAGCGGAGGGGGCGGGGAGACCCAGTACTTC.

This clone was seen a single time. The rearrangement uses TRBV14 and TRBJ2-1; 12 nucleotides agree with TRBD2. The CDR3 has 15 amino acids. Germline lookup yields CDR1 SGHDN and CDR2 FVKESK. V lost 5 bases to trimming and J lost 5 bases; unmatched junction nucleotides: 4. The CDR3 is CASSSRTSGDNEQFF. CDR3 bases: TGTGCCAGCAGCTCGAGGACTAGCGGGGACAATGAGCAGTTCTTC.

This chain uses TRBV5-1 with TRBJ1-2, with TRBD1 matching over 8 bases. The CDR3 contains 13 residues. Germline V gene sequence: CDR1 SGHRS, CDR2 YFSETQ. Losses at the gene ends were 2 bases for V and 6 bases for J; bases not matched to a gene: 3. CDR3 sequence (DNA): TGCGCCAGCAGCTTAGGACAGGGAAATGGCTACACCTTC. It specifies CASSLGQGNGYTF.

The rearrangement links TRBV5-6 to TRBJ1-5, with a weak D call TRBD1 (6 bases). The germline gives CDR1 SGHDT, CDR2 YYEEEE. Between the trimmed V and J ends, which lost 4 bases and 6 bases, there was a span of 14 bases. The length of the CDR3 is 14 residues. CDR3 amino acids: CASSRRGGGQPQHF. CDR3 nucleotide sequence: TGTGCCAGCAGCAGGAGGGGGGGCGGTCAGCCCCAGCATTTT.

V and J are TRBV28 and TRBJ1-1; 9 bases agree with TRBD1. Germline values: CDR1 MDHEN, CDR2 SYDVKM. This CDR3 has 17 amino acids. V shed 3 bases and J 0 bases; nucleotides not matched to a gene: 8. CDR3 sequence (DNA): TGTGCCAGCAGTTTGTCCGGGACAGGGTCGATGAACACTGAAGCTTTCTTT. It yields the protein CASSLSGTGSMNTEAFF.

The gene calls are TRBV18 and TRBJ1-1; 9 nucleotides match TRBD1. Germline V gene lookup returns CDR1 KGHSH and CDR2 LQKENI. This CDR3 spans 17 amino acids. J lost 2 bases, V lost 3 bases, and 10 bases had no gene match. The CDR3: CASSPGRQGVINTEAFF. DNA of the CDR3: TGTGCCAGCTCACCGGGGAGACAGGGGGTTATCAACACTGAAGCTTTCTTT.

V and J are TRBV27 and TRBJ2-1; D is unresolved. CDR3 length: 14 amino acids. Trimming removed 6 bases at V and 7 bases at J, with 16 bases between. From germline, CDR1 is MNHEY and CDR2 SMNVEV (reference sequence). The CDR3 DNA reads as TGTGCCAGCAGCTCCCCGCAGGATTGGAATGAGCAGTTCTTC. Translated, it gives CASSSPQDWNEQFF.